These T cell receptor beta chains were read from a single sample in a study of vaccination effects on CD4 cells after COVID-19. Sequencing was performed with immunoSEQ multiplex PCR; in TCRdb, only in-frame clones are kept and a portion is missing. The sample includes about 15,000 clones, roughly three quarters of them seen just once. The antigens for these receptors are not known. The source material was CD4+ T cells from PBMCs cultured with HCoV-NL63 spike peptides, sampled after COVID-19 vaccination. These receptors were taken from a human donor who had a prior SARS-CoV-2 infection. Each CDR3 is given with its conserved first and last residue. D genes are given only for firm matches. The listing skips clone size in some rows; elsewhere it reads once, few, many or a size class.

abundance: .
v_gene: TRBV29-1
d_gene: TRBD2
len: 20
j_gene: TRBJ2-3
CDR3aa: CSVVGLSLRGLAGIPDTQYF
CDR3nt: TGCAGCGTTGTGGGATTGTCGCTCCGGGGACTAGCGGGAATTCCAGATACGCAGTATTTT

abundance: once
v_gene: TRBV15
d_gene: .
len: 13
j_gene: TRBJ2-1
CDR3aa: CATSRVQLNEQFF
CDR3nt: TGTGCCACCAGCAGAGTTCAGCTCAATGAGCAGTTCTTC

abundance: once
v_gene: TRBV9
d_gene: .
len: 15
j_gene: TRBJ1-3
CDR3aa: CASSVEPTPGNTIYF
CDR3nt: TGTGCCAGCAGCGTAGAACCTACCCCTGGAAACACCATATATTTT

abundance: .
v_gene: TRBV6-5
d_gene: TRBD1
len: 13
j_gene: TRBJ1-3
CDR3aa: CASDRGYGNTIYF
CDR3nt: TGTGCCAGCGACAGGGGTTATGGAAACACCATATATTTT

abundance: .
v_gene: TRBV19
d_gene: .
len: 15
j_gene: TRBJ1-4
CDR3aa: CASSTPKGNNEKLFF
CDR3nt: TGTGCCAGTAGTACCCCGAAGGGGAATAATGAAAAACTGTTTTTT

abundance: .
v_gene: TRBV6-1
d_gene: .
len: 18
j_gene: TRBJ2-1
CDR3aa: CASSGVFLGSVTNNEQFF
CDR3nt: TGTGCCAGCAGTGGGGTATTTTTGGGGTCAGTTACTAACAATGAGCAGTTCTTC

abundance: .
v_gene: TRBV29-1
d_gene: .
len: 15
j_gene: TRBJ2-1
CDR3aa: CSAQGWEQIYNEQFF
CDR3nt: TGCAGCGCCCAGGGGTGGGAGCAGATATACAATGAGCAGTTCTTC

abundance: .
v_gene: TRBV9
d_gene: .
len: 15
j_gene: TRBJ2-7
CDR3aa: CASSVGRERGNEQYF
CDR3nt: TGTGCCAGCAGCGTAGGTAGGGAGCGCGGGAACGAGCAGTACTTC

abundance: .
v_gene: TRBV5-8
d_gene: .
len: 15
j_gene: TRBJ2-7
CDR3aa: CASSADPGGSYEQYF
CDR3nt: TGTGCCAGCAGCGCAGACCCCGGGGGCTCATACGAGCAGTACTTC

abundance: .
v_gene: TRBV5-6
d_gene: .
len: 15
j_gene: TRBJ2-7
CDR3aa: CASSLGQVPSYEQYF
CDR3nt: TGTGCCAGCAGCTTGGGACAGGTCCCTTCCTACGAGCAGTACTTC

abundance: medium-sized
v_gene: TRBV30
d_gene: .
len: 13
j_gene: TRBJ2-7
CDR3aa: CAWSKELRLEQYF
CDR3nt: TGTGCCTGGAGTAAAGAACTTCGACTCGAGCAGTACTTC

abundance: .
v_gene: TRBV7-3
d_gene: TRBD2
len: 15
j_gene: TRBJ2-2
CDR3aa: CASSAGLAGTGELFF
CDR3nt: TGTGCCAGCAGCGCCGGACTAGCGGGCACCGGGGAGCTGTTTTTT

abundance: .
v_gene: TRBV7-2
d_gene: .
len: 15
j_gene: TRBJ1-2
CDR3aa: CASSFSGDANYGYTF
CDR3nt: TGTGCCAGCAGCTTTTCAGGGGACGCTAACTATGGCTACACCTTC

abundance: .
v_gene: TRBV6-4
d_gene: .
len: 15
j_gene: TRBJ2-2
CDR3aa: CASPRLTRSGGELFF
CDR3nt: TGTGCCAGCCCACGATTGACTCGGTCGGGCGGGGAGCTGTTTTTT

abundance: .
v_gene: TRBV19
d_gene: .
len: 15
j_gene: TRBJ1-3
CDR3aa: CASATEQGSGNTIYF
CDR3nt: TGTGCCAGCGCCACTGAACAGGGCTCTGGAAACACCATATATTTT

abundance: .
v_gene: TRBV5-1
d_gene: .
len: 13
j_gene: TRBJ1-6
CDR3aa: CASSLGFDSPLHF
CDR3nt: TGCGCCAGCAGCTTGGGGTTCGATTCACCCCTCCACTTT

abundance: .
v_gene: TRBV5-1
d_gene: TRBD1
len: 15
j_gene: TRBJ1-4
CDR3aa: CASSRAGTGDEKLFF
CDR3nt: TGCGCCAGCAGCCGCGCCGGGACAGGGGATGAAAAACTGTTTTTT

abundance: once
v_gene: TRBV7-2
d_gene: .
len: 12
j_gene: TRBJ2-5
CDR3aa: CTSSSSQETQYF
CDR3nt: TGTACCAGCAGCTCCTCGCAAGAGACCCAGTACTTC

abundance: .
v_gene: TRBV25-1
d_gene: TRBD2
len: 14
j_gene: TRBJ2-1
CDR3aa: CASSALAGANEQFF
CDR3nt: TGTGCCAGCAGTGCACTAGCGGGAGCCAATGAGCAGTTCTTC

abundance: .
v_gene: TRBV4-3
d_gene: TRBD2
len: 21
j_gene: TRBJ2-1
CDR3aa: CASSQGPLGTSGRGLYNEQFF
CDR3nt: TGCGCCAGCAGCCAAGGCCCGCTTGGGACTAGCGGGAGAGGGTTGTACAATGAGCAGTTCTTC

abundance: .
v_gene: TRBV30
d_gene: .
len: 12
j_gene: TRBJ2-1
CDR3aa: CAWEDYHNEQFF
CDR3nt: TGTGCCTGGGAGGACTACCACAATGAGCAGTTCTTC

abundance: few
v_gene: TRBV30
d_gene: .
len: 13
j_gene: TRBJ2-5
CDR3aa: CAWSVRVRETQYF
CDR3nt: TGTGCCTGGAGTGTCCGGGTCCGGGAGACCCAGTACTTC

abundance: .
v_gene: TRBV20-1
d_gene: .
len: 11
j_gene: TRBJ1-2
CDR3aa: CSASADYGYTF
CDR3nt: TGCAGTGCTTCAGCGGACTATGGCTACACCTTC

abundance: .
v_gene: TRBV2
d_gene: TRBD1
len: 14
j_gene: TRBJ1-1
CDR3aa: CASSYDRANTEAFF
CDR3nt: TGTGCCAGCAGTTACGACAGGGCGAACACTGAAGCTTTCTTT

abundance: .
v_gene: TRBV18
d_gene: .
len: 14
j_gene: TRBJ1-2
CDR3aa: CASSPVKGDYGYTF
CDR3nt: TGTGCCAGCTCACCAGTCAAGGGTGACTATGGCTACACCTTC

abundance: .
v_gene: TRBV20-1
d_gene: .
len: 14
j_gene: TRBJ2-7
CDR3aa: CSASGRGPSYEQYF
CDR3nt: TGCAGTGCTAGTGGGCGGGGACCATCCTACGAGCAGTACTTC

abundance: .
v_gene: TRBV5-1
d_gene: TRBD2
len: 15
j_gene: TRBJ2-1
CDR3aa: CASSFASGRVNEQFF
CDR3nt: TGCGCCAGCAGCTTTGCTAGCGGGAGGGTGAATGAGCAGTTCTTC

abundance: .
v_gene: TRBV19
d_gene: .
len: 14
j_gene: TRBJ1-2
CDR3aa: CASSATNRYHGYTF
CDR3nt: TGTGCCAGTAGTGCCACGAACAGGTACCATGGCTACACCTTC

abundance: .
v_gene: TRBV4-3
d_gene: TRBD2
len: 19
j_gene: TRBJ2-2
CDR3aa: CASSQDGLAGTANTGELFF
CDR3nt: TGCGCCAGCAGCCAAGATGGACTAGCGGGAACCGCGAACACCGGGGAGCTGTTTTTT

abundance: .
v_gene: TRBV9
d_gene: TRBD1
len: 14
j_gene: TRBJ1-2
CDR3aa: CASSEHRGLDGYTF
CDR3nt: TGTGCCAGCAGCGAGCACAGGGGATTGGATGGCTACACCTTC

abundance: .
v_gene: TRBV19
d_gene: .
len: 13
j_gene: TRBJ2-3
CDR3aa: CASSMMFTDTQYF
CDR3nt: TGTGCCAGTAGTATGATGTTTACAGATACGCAGTATTTT

abundance: .
v_gene: TRBV7-6
d_gene: TRBD2
len: 15
j_gene: TRBJ2-5
CDR3aa: CASSQRGLARETQYF
CDR3nt: TGTGCCAGCAGCCAGCGGGGACTAGCCCGGGAGACCCAGTACTTC

abundance: .
v_gene: TRBV5-1
d_gene: TRBD2
len: 16
j_gene: TRBJ2-7
CDR3aa: CASSPIAGGNSYEQYF
CDR3nt: TGCGCCAGCAGCCCCATAGCGGGGGGAAACTCCTACGAGCAGTACTTC